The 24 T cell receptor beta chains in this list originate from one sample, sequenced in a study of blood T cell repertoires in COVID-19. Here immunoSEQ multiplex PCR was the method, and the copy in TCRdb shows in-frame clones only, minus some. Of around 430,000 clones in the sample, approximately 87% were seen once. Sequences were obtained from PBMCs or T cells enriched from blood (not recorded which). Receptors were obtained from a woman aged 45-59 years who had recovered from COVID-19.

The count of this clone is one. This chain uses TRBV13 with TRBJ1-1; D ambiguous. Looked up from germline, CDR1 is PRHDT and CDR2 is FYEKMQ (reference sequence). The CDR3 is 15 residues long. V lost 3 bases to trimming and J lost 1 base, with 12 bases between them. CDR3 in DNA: TGTGCCAGCAGCTTTCTCCGGCAGGAGAACACTGAAGCTTTCTTT. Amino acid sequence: CASSFLRQENTEAFF.

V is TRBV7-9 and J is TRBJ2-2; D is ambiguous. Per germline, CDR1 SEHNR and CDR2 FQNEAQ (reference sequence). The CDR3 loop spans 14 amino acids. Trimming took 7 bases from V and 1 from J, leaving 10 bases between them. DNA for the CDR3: TGTGCCAGCACCCCAGGCCAGAACACCGGGGAGCTGTTTTTT. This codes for CASTPGQNTGELFF.

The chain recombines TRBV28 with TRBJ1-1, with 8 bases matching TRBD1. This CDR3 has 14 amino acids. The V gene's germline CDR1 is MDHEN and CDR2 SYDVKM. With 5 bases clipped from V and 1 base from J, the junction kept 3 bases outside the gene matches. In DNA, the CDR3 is TGTGCCAGCAGTACAGGGGGGTCGAACACTGAAGCTTTCTTT. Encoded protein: CASSTGGSNTEAFF.

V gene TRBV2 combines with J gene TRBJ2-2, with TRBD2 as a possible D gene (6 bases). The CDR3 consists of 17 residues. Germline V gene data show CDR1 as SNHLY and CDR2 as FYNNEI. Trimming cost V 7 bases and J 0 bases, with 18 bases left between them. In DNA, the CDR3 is TGTGCCAGCAACGGGGGTCCTGGCGTGACGAACACCGGGGAGCTGTTTTTT. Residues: CASNGGPGVTNTGELFF.

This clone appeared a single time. CDR3 nucleotides: TGTGCCAGCAGCTTGCCCGCGGGGGGGCAAGATACGCAGTATTTT. Translated, it gives CASSLPAGGQDTQYF. The chain employs TRBV5-4 and TRBJ2-3, with TRBD2 matching 9 bases. The CDR3 runs to 15 residues. V gave up 1 base and J gave up 5 bases; unmatched junction bases: 5. In germline, CDR1 is SGHNT, CDR2 YYREEE (reference sequence).

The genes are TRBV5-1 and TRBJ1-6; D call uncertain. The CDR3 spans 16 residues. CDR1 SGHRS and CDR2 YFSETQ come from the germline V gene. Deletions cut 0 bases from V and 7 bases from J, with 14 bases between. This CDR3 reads CASSLAVGSSNSPLHF. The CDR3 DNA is TGCGCCAGCAGCTTGGCCGTCGGGTCATCCAATTCACCCCTCCACTTT.

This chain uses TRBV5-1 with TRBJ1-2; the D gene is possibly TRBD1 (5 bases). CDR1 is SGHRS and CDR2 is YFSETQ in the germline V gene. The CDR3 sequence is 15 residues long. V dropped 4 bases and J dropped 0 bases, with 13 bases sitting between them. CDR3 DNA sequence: TGCGCCAGCAGCATGTTGGGGGGGACTAACTATGGCTACACCTTC. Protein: CASSMLGGTNYGYTF.

CDR3: CASSDATGTGINEQYF. CDR3 sequence (DNA): TGTGCCAGCAGCGACGCGACCGGGACAGGGATCAACGAGCAGTACTTC. The chain uses TRBV3-1 (or the pseudogene TRBV3-2) and TRBJ2-7; 9 nucleotides line up with TRBD1. There are 16 residues in the CDR3. Germline trimming cut 5 bases from V and 5 bases from J; bases unmatched to any gene: 13. Germline loops: CDR1 LGHDT, CDR2 YNNKEL (reference sequence).

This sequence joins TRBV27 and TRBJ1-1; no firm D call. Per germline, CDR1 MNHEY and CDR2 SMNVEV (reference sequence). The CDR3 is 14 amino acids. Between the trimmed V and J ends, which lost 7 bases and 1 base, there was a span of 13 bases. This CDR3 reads CASTTSYPNTEAFF. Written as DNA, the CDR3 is TGTGCCAGCACCACATCTTACCCGAACACTGAAGCTTTCTTT.

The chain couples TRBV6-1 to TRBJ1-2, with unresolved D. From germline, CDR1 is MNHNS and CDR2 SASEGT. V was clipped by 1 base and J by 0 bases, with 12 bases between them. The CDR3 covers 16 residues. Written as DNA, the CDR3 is TGTGCCAGCAGTGAAGTCTGGGCACAATCTAACTATGGCTACACCTTC. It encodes CASSEVWAQSNYGYTF.

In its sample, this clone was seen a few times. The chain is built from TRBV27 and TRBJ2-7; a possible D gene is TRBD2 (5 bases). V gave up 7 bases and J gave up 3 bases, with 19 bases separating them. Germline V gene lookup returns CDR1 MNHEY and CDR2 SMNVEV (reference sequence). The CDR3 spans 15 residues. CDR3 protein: CASKLEDPSLYEQYF. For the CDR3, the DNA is TGTGCCAGCAAATTGGAGGACCCGTCCCTCTACGAGCAGTACTTC.

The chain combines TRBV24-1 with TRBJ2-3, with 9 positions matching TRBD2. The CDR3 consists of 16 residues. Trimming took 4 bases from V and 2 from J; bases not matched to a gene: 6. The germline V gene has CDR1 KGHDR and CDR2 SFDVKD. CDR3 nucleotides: TGTGCCACCAGTGACCCGACTAGCGGCCCCACAGATACGCAGTATTTT. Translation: CATSDPTSGPTDTQYF.

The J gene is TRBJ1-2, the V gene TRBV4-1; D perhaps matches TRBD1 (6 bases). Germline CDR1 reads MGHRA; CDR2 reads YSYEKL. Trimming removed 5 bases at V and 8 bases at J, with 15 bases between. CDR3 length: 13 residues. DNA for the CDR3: TGCGCCAGCAGCGACGAAACAGGGCTAGGCTACACCTTC. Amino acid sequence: CASSDETGLGYTF.

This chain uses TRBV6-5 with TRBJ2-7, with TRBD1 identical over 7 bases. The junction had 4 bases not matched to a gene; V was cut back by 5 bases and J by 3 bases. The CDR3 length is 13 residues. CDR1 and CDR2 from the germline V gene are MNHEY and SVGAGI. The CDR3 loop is CASSRDRNYEQYF. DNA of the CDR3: TGTGCCAGCAGTAGGGACAGAAACTACGAGCAGTACTTC.

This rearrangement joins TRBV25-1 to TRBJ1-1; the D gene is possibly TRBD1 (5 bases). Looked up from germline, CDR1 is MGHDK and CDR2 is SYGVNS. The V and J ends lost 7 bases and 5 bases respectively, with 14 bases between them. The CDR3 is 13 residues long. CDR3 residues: CASILSGSTEAFF. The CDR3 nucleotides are TGTGCCAGCATTTTATCAGGGTCGACTGAAGCTTTCTTT. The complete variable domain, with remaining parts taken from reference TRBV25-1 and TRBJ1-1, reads EADIYQTPRYLVIGTGKKITLECSQTMGHDKMYWYQQDPGMELHLIHYSYGVNSTEKGDLSSESTVSRIRTEHFPLTLESARPSHTSQYLCASILSGSTEAFFGQGTRLTVV.

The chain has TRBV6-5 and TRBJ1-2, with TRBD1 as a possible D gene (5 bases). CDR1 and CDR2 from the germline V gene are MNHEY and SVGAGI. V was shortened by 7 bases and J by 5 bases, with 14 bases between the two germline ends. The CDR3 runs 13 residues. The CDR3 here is CASNPGDSYGYTF. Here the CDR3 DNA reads TGTGCCAGCAATCCCGGCGACAGTTATGGCTACACCTTC.

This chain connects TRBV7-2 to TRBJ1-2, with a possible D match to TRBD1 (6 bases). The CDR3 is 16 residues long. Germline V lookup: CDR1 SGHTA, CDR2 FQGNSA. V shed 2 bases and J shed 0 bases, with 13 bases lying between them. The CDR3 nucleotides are TGTGCCAGCAGCTTATCCCACAGGGTGGCTAACTATGGCTACACCTTC. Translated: CASSLSHRVANYGYTF.

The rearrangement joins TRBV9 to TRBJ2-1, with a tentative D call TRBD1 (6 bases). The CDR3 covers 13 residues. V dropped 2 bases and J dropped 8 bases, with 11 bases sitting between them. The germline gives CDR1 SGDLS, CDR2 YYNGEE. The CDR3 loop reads CASSVPEGDEQFF. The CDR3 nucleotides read TGTGCCAGCAGCGTCCCTGAGGGGGATGAGCAGTTCTTC.

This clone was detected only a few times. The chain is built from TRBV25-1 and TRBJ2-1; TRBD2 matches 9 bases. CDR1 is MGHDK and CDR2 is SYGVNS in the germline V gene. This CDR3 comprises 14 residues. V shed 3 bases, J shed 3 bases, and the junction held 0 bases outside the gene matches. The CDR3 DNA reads TGTGCCAGCAGTGAGCGGGGGGGCTACAATGAGCAGTTCTTC. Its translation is CASSERGGYNEQFF.

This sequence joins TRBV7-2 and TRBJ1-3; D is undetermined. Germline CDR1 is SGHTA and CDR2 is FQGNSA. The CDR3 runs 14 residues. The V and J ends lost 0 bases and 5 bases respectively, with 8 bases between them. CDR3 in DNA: TGTGCCAGCAGCTTAGCCGTGGAGAGAAACACCATATATTTT. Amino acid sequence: CASSLAVERNTIYF.

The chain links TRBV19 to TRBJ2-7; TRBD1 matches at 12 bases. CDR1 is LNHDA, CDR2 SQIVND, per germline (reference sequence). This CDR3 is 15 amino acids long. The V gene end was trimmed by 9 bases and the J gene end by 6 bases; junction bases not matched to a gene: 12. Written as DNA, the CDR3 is TGTGCCAGCTCCCTTCCCGGGACAGGGGGCGTCGAGCAGTACTTC. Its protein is CASSLPGTGGVEQYF.

CDR3 sequence: CASTSGTGGSPLHF. The CDR3 DNA reads TGTGCCAGTACCTCCGGGACAGGGGGTTCACCCCTCCACTTT. The rearrangement uses TRBV19 and TRBJ1-6; 11 bases align to TRBD1. In germline, CDR1 is LNHDA, CDR2 SQIVND (reference sequence). The CDR3 extends over 14 amino acids. J was trimmed by 9 bases and V by 7 bases; bases with no gene match: 5.

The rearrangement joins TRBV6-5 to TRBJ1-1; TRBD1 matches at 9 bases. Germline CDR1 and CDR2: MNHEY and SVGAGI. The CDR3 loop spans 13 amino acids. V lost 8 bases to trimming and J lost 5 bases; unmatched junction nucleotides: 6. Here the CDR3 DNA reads TGTGCCAGCTGGCAGGGACAGGGAACTGAAGCTTTCTTT. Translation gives CASWQGQGTEAFF.

The CDR3 region has the DNA TGTGCCAGCAGCTCCTCCGTGATACAGAATACGCAGTATTTT. Protein: CASSSSVIQNTQYF. The chain joins TRBV11-1 to TRBJ2-3; D gene unclear. V shed 4 bases and J shed 7 bases, with 15 bases lying between them. Germline CDR1 reads SGHAT; CDR2 reads FQDESV (reference sequence). The CDR3 consists of 14 residues.